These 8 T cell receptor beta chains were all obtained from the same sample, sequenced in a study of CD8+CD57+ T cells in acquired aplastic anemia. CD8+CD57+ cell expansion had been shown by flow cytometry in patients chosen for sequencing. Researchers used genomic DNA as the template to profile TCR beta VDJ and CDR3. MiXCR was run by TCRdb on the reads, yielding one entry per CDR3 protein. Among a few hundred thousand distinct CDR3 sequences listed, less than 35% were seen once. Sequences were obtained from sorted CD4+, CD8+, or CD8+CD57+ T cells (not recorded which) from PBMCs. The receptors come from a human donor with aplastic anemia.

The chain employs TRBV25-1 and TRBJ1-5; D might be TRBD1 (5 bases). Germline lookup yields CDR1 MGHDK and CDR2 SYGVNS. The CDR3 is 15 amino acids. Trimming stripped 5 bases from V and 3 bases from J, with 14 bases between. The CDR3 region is CASSLSAGPNQPQHF. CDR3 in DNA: TGTGCCAGCAGTTTATCAGCAGGGCCCAATCAGCCCCAGCATTTT. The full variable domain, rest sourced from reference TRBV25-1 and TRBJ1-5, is EADIYQTPRYLVIGTGKKITLECSQTMGHDKMYWYQQDPGMELHLIHYSYGVNSTEKGDLSSESTVSRIRTEHFPLTLESARPSHTSQYLCASSLSAGPNQPQHFGDGTRLSIL.

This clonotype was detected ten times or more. The CDR3 reads CAISEPQGRYEQYF. CDR3 DNA sequence: TGTGCCATCAGTGAGCCTCAGGGGAGGTACGAGCAGTACTTC. The chain couples TRBV10-3 to TRBJ2-7; D tentatively fits TRBD1 or TRBD2 (6 bases each). CDR3 length: 14 residues. Germline lookup yields CDR1 ENHRY and CDR2 SYGVKD. Trimming cost V 2 bases and J 4 bases, with 12 bases left between them.

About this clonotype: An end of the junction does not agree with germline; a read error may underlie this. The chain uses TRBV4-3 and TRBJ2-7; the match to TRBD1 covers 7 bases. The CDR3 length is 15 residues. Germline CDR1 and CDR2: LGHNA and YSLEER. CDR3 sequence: CASSQGAGGTYGQYF. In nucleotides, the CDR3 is TGCGCCAGCAGCCAAGGGGCAGGGGGAACCTACGGGCAGTACTTC.

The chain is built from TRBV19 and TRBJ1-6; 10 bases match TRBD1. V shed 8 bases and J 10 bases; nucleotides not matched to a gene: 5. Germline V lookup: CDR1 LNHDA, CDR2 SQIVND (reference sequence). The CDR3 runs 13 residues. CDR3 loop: CASGTGVLSPLHF. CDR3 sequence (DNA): TGTGCCAGTGGGACAGGGGTACTCTCACCCCTCCACTTT.

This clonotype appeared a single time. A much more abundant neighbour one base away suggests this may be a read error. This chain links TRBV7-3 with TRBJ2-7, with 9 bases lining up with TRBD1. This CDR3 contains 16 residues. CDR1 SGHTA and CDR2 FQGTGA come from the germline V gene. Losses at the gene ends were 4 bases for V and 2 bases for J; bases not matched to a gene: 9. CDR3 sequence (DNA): TGTGCCAGCAGCTCAGCACCGGGACAGGGTCCCTACGAGCAGTACTTC. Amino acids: CASSSAPGQGPYEQYF.

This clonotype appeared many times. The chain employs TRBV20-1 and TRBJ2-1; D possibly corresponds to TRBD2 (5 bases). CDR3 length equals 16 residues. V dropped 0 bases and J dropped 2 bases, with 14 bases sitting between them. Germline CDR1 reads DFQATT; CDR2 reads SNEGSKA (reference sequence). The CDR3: CSARDHQRPTYNEQFF. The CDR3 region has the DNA TGCAGTGCTAGAGATCACCAGCGGCCTACCTACAATGAGCAGTTCTTC.

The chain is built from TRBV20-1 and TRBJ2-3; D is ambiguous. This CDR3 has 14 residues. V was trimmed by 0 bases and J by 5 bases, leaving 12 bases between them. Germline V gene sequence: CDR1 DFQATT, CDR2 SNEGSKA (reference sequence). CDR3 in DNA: TGCAGTGCTAGAGATCGACGGGCCGGAGATACGCAGTATTTT. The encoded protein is CSARDRRAGDTQYF.

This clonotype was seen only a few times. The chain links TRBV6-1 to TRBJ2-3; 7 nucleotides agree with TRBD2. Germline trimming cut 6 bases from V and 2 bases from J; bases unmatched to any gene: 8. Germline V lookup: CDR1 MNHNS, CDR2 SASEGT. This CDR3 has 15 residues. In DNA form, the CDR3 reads TGTGCCAGCAGATGGGACTACACATTCACAGATACGCAGTATTTT. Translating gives CASRWDYTFTDTQYF.